The rows below give T cell receptor beta chains drawn from one sample of a study of early T cells in non-severe SARS-CoV-2 infection. TCRdb reanalysed the 5' RACE reads using MiXCR and keeps one entry per CDR3 protein. The profile shows roughly 86,000 distinct CDR3 sequences, about 6% of them singletons. Sequencing used whole blood. The receptors originated from an adult who was a healthcare worker with PCR-confirmed SARS-CoV-2 infection or an uninfected control (not recorded which). Both conserved end residues are part of each CDR3. Each record gives: V gene, D gene, clone size, J gene, CDR3 DNA, CDR3 protein. The D gene is left open where the match is weak. Expanded clones are given a class, and other clones once, few, many or no size at all.

>TRBV7-9|-|many|TRBJ2-3
TGTGCCAGCAGTCCCGTATCGACTACAGATACGCAGTATTTT
CASSPVSTTDTQYF
>TRBV24-1|-|few|TRBJ2-3
TGTGCCACCGGGGGCGCAGGCACAGATACGCAGTATTTT
CATGGAGTDTQYF
>TRBV4-1|-|few|TRBJ1-2
TGCGCCAGCAGCCAAGAGAGGGGAGCCGACTATGGCTACACCTTC
CASSQERGADYGYTF
>TRBV28|TRBD1|-|TRBJ2-5
TGTGCCAGCAGCAATCAGGGGGCCCAAGAGACCCAGTACTTC
CASSNQGAQETQYF
>TRBV5-6|TRBD1|many|TRBJ2-7
TGTGCCAGCAGCTGGGGGACAGGACCGTACGAGCAGTACTTC
CASSWGTGPYEQYF
>TRBV3-1|-|-|TRBJ1-2
TGTGCCAGCAGCCAAACGGGGGGCACCACAATCGGCTACACCTTC
CASSQTGGTTIGYTF
>TRBV5-4|-|-|TRBJ1-1
TGTGCCAGCAGCTTGAACTTCGTAAGGAACACTGAAGCTTTCTTT
CASSLNFVRNTEAFF
>TRBV4-3|TRBD2|many|TRBJ2-7
TGCGCCGCAGCCCAAGACCAGCGGGAGTTTGAGAACTACGAGCAGTACTTC
CAAAQDQREFENYEQYF
>TRBV4-3|-|many|TRBJ2-2
TGCGCCAGCAGCCAACTTACAGGGACCGGGGAGCTGTTTTTT
CASSQLTGTGELFF
>TRBV4-3|TRBD2|few|TRBJ2-5
TGCGCCAGCAGCCAAGATCTAGCTAGCGGGGGAGAGACCCAGTACTTC
CASSQDLASGGETQYF
>TRBV4-3|-|many|TRBJ2-7
TGCGCCAGCAGCCAAGCCCGCGGGGCATGGGAGCAGTACTTC
CASSQARGAWEQYF
>TRBV2|TRBD2|-|TRBJ2-1
TGTGCCAACCGGGGGGGGGCGTACAATGAGCAGTTCTTC
CANRGGAYNEQFF
>TRBV24-1|TRBD1|few|TRBJ2-1
TGTGCCACCAGTCAGACAGGGCACTCCTACAATGAGCAGTTCTTC
CATSQTGHSYNEQFF
>TRBV11-2|-|few|TRBJ2-1
TGTGCCAGCAGCTTAGATCTAGTCGTCGGTCGGAATGAGCAGTTCTTC
CASSLDLVVGRNEQFF
>TRBV5-6|-|few|TRBJ1-1
TGTGCCAGCAGACTCGGTCATACTGAAGCTTTCTTT
CASRLGHTEAFF
>TRBV20-1|-|few|TRBJ2-1
TGCAGTGCTAGGGATTTAGCTGCCCACTACAATGAGCAGTTCTTC
CSARDLAAHYNEQFF
>TRBV7-2|-|-|TRBJ2-7
TGTGCCAGCAGCTTACACGGCTACGAGCAGTACTTC
CASSLHGYEQYF
>TRBV20-1|-|many|TRBJ2-2
TGCAGTGCCCGAGAACTGAACACCGGGGAGCTGTTTTTT
CSARELNTGELFF
>TRBV7-9|-|few|TRBJ2-1
TGTGCCAGCAAGTCCGCAGGGGTCTCCTACAATGAGCAGTTCTTC
CASKSAGVSYNEQFF
>TRBV9|TRBD1|many|TRBJ2-1
TGTGCCAGCAGCCTGGGACAGGGGGCCTCCTACAATGAGCAGTTCTTC
CASSLGQGASYNEQFF
>TRBV12-3/TRBV12-4|-|many|TRBJ1-2
TGTGCCAGCAGTTTCCGTCAATATGGCTACACCTTC
CASSFRQYGYTF
>TRBV29-1|TRBD2|many|TRBJ2-3
TGCAGCGTTGAAATTCTAGCGGGGCGCACAGATACGCAGTATTTT
CSVEILAGRTDTQYF
>TRBV7-2|-|few|TRBJ1-5
TGTGCCAGCAGCTTCAGAGGGGGAGGAAATCAGCCCCAGCATTTT
CASSFRGGGNQPQHF
>TRBV4-3|TRBD2|-|TRBJ2-7
TGCGCCAGCAGCCAACTGATAGCGGGGCCCTACGAGCAGTACTTC
CASSQLIAGPYEQYF
>TRBV29-1|TRBD1|many|TRBJ2-7
TGCAGCGTGCGGAGGACAGGGGGGGAGCAGTACTTC
CSVRRTGGEQYF
>TRBV11-2|-|few|TRBJ2-1
TGTGCCAGCAGCTCCCCCGACAGCCTCAATGAGCAGTTCTTC
CASSSPDSLNEQFF
>TRBV7-2|-|-|TRBJ1-1
TGTGCCAGCAGCTTAAGAATAAATGAAGCTTTCTTT
CASSLRINEAFF
>TRBV5-5|-|-|TRBJ1-5
TGTGCCAGCAGCTTGGTTGGGGATCAGCCCCAGCATTTT
CASSLVGDQPQHF
>TRBV7-2|-|many|TRBJ2-7
TGTGCCAGCAGCGCGGACAGAGGGGAGCAGTACTTC
CASSADRGEQYF
>TRBV6-1|-|many|TRBJ1-1
TGTGCCAGCAGTGAACCCAGAGCCGAGGGGGCTTTCTTT
CASSEPRAEGAFF
>TRBV7-2|-|-|TRBJ1-2
TGTGCCAGCAGCTCCACTGGACAGAGCTATGGCTACACCTTC
CASSSTGQSYGYTF
>TRBV10-1|TRBD1|-|TRBJ2-2
TGCGCCAGCTCGGGACAGCAAGTCACCGGGGAGCTGTTTTTT
CASSGQQVTGELFF
>TRBV19|-|many|TRBJ1-6
TGTGCCAGTAGTAAAGAGAGAAATTCACCCCTCCACTTT
CASSKERNSPLHF
>TRBV4-3|-|many|TRBJ2-1
TGCGCCAGCAGCCAAGAGAGCCCCTCCTACAATGAGCAGTTCTTC
CASSQESPSYNEQFF
>TRBV11-3|-|many|TRBJ2-1
TGTGCCAGCAGCCGTAGGGAGGCGCCGCCCTACAATGAGCAGTTCTTC
CASSRREAPPYNEQFF
>TRBV5-4|TRBD1|few|TRBJ2-3
TGTGCCAGCAGCTTAAACCGAGGACAGGGCACAGATACGCAGTATTTT
CASSLNRGQGTDTQYF
>TRBV19|TRBD1|few|TRBJ1-5
TGTGCCAGTAGTCACAGGGGGTATCAGCCCCAGCATTTT
CASSHRGYQPQHF
>TRBV24-1|-|few|TRBJ2-5
TGTGCCACCAGTGAAGGGGCCGACGAGACCCAGTACTTC
CATSEGADETQYF
>TRBV5-8|TRBD2|-|TRBJ2-1
TGTGCCAGCAGCTTGGTGAAGACTAGCGGATACAATGAGCAGTTCTTC
CASSLVKTSGYNEQFF
>TRBV20-1|TRBD2|-|TRBJ2-1
TGCAGTGCTAGTAAGGCGGGAGGGCCTCGTGGGGATGAGCAGTTCTTC
CSASKAGGPRGDEQFF
>TRBV18|TRBD1|-|TRBJ1-1
TGTGCCAGCTCACCACTGGACAGGGGCACTGAAGCTTTCTTT
CASSPLDRGTEAFF
>TRBV30|TRBD1|many|TRBJ1-1
TGTGCCTGGAGGGGGGGACAGAGTTCCCCTCTGGTCGATGTTGAAGCTTTCTTT
CAWRGGQSSPLVDVEAFF
>TRBV6-2/TRBV6-3|-|many|TRBJ2-1
TGTGCCAGCAGTTACCACGCACGGGGGGCCTCCTACAATGAGCAGTTCTTC
CASSYHARGASYNEQFF
>TRBV7-2|-|-|TRBJ2-1
TGTGCCAGCAGCTTAAGAGAACGTCAGTTCTTC
CASSLRERQFF
>TRBV20-1|-|few|TRBJ2-5
TGCAGTGCTAGAGATGACAACCGAGAGACCCAGTACTTC
CSARDDNRETQYF
>TRBV19|-|few|TRBJ2-2
TGTGCCAGTAACGTCAAGGGTCCGATGGACACCGGGGAGCTGTTTTTT
CASNVKGPMDTGELFF
>TRBV5-1|TRBD2|-|TRBJ2-3
TGCGCCAGCAGCTCAGGGGGACTAGCGGGGGCCACAGATACGCAGTATTTT
CASSSGGLAGATDTQYF
>TRBV11-2|-|-|TRBJ2-6
TGTGCCAGCAGCTTATTCGTCTCTGGGGCCAACGTCCTGACTTTC
CASSLFVSGANVLTF
>TRBV7-6|TRBD2|many|TRBJ2-1
TGTGCCAGCAGCCCCCGCCCTAGCGGGGGTCACAATGAGCAGTTCTTC
CASSPRPSGGHNEQFF